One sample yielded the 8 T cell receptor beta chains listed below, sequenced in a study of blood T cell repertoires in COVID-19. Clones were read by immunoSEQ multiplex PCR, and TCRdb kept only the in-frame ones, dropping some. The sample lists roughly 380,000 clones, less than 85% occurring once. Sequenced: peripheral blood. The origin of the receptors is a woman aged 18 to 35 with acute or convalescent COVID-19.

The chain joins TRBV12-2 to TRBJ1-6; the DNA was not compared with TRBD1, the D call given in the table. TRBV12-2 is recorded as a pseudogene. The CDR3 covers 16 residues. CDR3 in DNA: TGTGCAAGTCGCTTAGCGAGGACAGGGGGGAATTCACCCCTCCACTTT. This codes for CASRLARTGGNSPLHF.

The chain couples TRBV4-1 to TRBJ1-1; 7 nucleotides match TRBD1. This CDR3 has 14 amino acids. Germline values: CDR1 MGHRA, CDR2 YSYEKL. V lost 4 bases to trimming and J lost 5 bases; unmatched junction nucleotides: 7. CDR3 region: CASSPGGQRTEAFF. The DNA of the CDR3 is TGCGCCAGCAGCCCCGGGGGACAGAGAACTGAAGCTTTCTTT.

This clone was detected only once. The CDR3 protein is CASYSPGMGGRHGYTF. CDR3 sequence (DNA): TGTGCCAGCTATTCTCCTGGAATGGGGGGGCGCCATGGCTACACCTTC. This sequence joins TRBV28 and TRBJ1-2; the D gene is possibly TRBD1 (6 bases). The CDR3 consists of 16 residues. Per germline, CDR1 MDHEN and CDR2 SYDVKM. V lost 8 bases, J lost 6 bases, and 25 bases lay in between.

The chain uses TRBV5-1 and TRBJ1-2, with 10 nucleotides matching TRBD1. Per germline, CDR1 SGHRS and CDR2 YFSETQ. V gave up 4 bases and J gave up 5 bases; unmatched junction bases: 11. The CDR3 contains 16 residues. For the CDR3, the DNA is TGCGCCAGCAGCCCGGAACCGGGACAGGGGATATATGGCTACACCTTC. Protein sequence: CASSPEPGQGIYGYTF. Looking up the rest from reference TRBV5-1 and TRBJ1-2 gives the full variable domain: KAGVTQTPRYLIKTRGQQVTLSCSPISGHRSVSWYQQTPGQGLQFLFEYFSETQRNKGNFPGRFSGRQFSNSRSEMNVSTLELGDSALYLCASSPEPGQGIYGYTFGSGTRLTVV.

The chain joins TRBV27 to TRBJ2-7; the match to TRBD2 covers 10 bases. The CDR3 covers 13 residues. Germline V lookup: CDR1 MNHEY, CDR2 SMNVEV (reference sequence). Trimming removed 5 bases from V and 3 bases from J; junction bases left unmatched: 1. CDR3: CASSTSGNYEQYF. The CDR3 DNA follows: TGTGCCAGCAGTACTAGCGGGAACTACGAGCAGTACTTC.

For the CDR3, the DNA is TGTGCCAGCAGCTTGGGGACAGGGGGAGAGAATGAGCAGTTCTTC. Encoded protein: CASSLGTGGENEQFF. The chain recombines TRBV5-6 with TRBJ2-1; 10 bases agree with TRBD1. CDR3 length: 15 residues. The J segment lost 7 bases and the V segment lost 0 bases, leaving 4 bases of the junction unmatched. Germline V gene sequence: CDR1 SGHDT, CDR2 YYEEEE. Full variable domain (rest looked up from reference TRBV5-6 and TRBJ2-1): DAGVTQSPTHLIKTRGQQVTLRCSPKSGHDTVSWYQQALGQGPQFIFQYYEEEERQRGNFPDRFSGHQFPNYSSELNVNALLLGDSALYLCASSLGTGGENEQFFGPGTRLTVL.

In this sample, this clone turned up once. The CDR3: CAIRGRGAKEGSYNEQFF. The CDR3 DNA reads as TGTGCCATCAGAGGGCGGGGGGCAAAGGAGGGCTCCTACAATGAGCAGTTCTTC. The chain recombines TRBV10-3 with TRBJ2-1, with 8 positions matching TRBD2. From germline, CDR1 is ENHRY and CDR2 SYGVKD. The CDR3 has 18 amino acids. V was clipped by 6 bases and J by 0 bases; unmatched bases: 13.

The CDR3 DNA reads TGTGCCAGCACCATCGGGACAGGAGCTAACTATGGCTACACCTTC. Translated, it gives CASTIGTGANYGYTF. The chain uses TRBV2 and TRBJ1-2; 8 nucleotides agree with TRBD1. The CDR3 runs 15 residues. CDR1 and CDR2 from the germline V gene are SNHLY and FYNNEI. The J segment lost 0 bases and the V segment lost 7 bases, leaving 7 bases of the junction unmatched.